Below, 28 T cell receptor beta chains from the same sample are listed, as sequenced in a study of human T cells and chemical hapten exposure. TCRdb passed the RACE reads through MiXCR, listing each CDR3 protein once. The repertoire holds some 400,000 distinct CDR3 sequences, with 5% to 6.5% as singletons. Time point indicated: pre-sensitization, week 0. The treatment was: therapeutic diphenylcyclopropenone sensitization with weekly scalp DPC. The sequencing here drew on whole blood, taken in connection with sensitization to the hapten diphenylcyclopropenone (DPC). The receptor source for this set is a woman between 50 and 59 years old with alopecia areata. Some clones in this sample may be carry-over from other donors' samples.

The table lists this clonotype with a few counts. The chain uses TRBV12-3 or TRBV12-4 and TRBJ1-4; D is ambiguous. V lost 5 bases and J 10 bases, leaving 8 bases between the germline ends. CDR3 length equals 11 residues. CDR3 amino acids: CASSATGKLFF. The CDR3 DNA sequence: TGTGCCAGCAGTGCGACGGGAAAACTGTTTTTT.

This clonotype was seen many times. In DNA form, the CDR3 reads TGCAGTGCTAGAGAGCTAGCGGCAATCTACGAGCAGTACTTC. Translating it yields CSARELAAIYEQYF. V and J are TRBV20-1 and TRBJ2-7; 7 bases are shared with TRBD2. The CDR3 loop spans 14 amino acids. The ends lost 0 bases at V and 3 bases at J; junction bases unmatched: 5. CDR1 DFQATT and CDR2 SNEGSKA come from the germline V gene (reference sequence).

This clonotype occurred a few times. The V gene is TRBV16, the J gene TRBJ1-4; D gene ambiguous. CDR1 and CDR2 from the germline V gene are KGHSY and FQNENV. This CDR3 spans 13 amino acids. Between the trimmed V and J ends, which lost 4 bases and 6 bases, there was a span of 9 bases. CDR3 region: CASSPPTHEKLFF. The CDR3 DNA reads TGTGCCAGCAGCCCTCCTACCCATGAAAAACTGTTTTTT. Filled out from reference TRBV16 and TRBJ1-4, the complete variable domain reads GEEVAQTPKHLVRGEGQKAKLYCAPIKGHSYVFWYQQVLKNEFKFLISFQNENVFDETGMPKERFSAKCLPNSPCSLEIQATKLEDSAVYFCASSPPTHEKLFFGSGTQLSVL.

This clonotype occurred many times. The chain is built from TRBV5-1 and TRBJ2-5; D is unresolved. V was shortened by 1 base and J by 5 bases, with 15 bases between the two germline ends. In germline, CDR1 is SGHRS, CDR2 YFSETQ. The CDR3 loop spans 15 amino acids. The CDR3 sequence: CASSLPGRPPETQYF. The CDR3 DNA reads as TGCGCCAGCAGCTTGCCAGGCAGGCCCCCTGAGACCCAGTACTTC.

This clonotype was found a few times. The chain carries TRBV12-3 or TRBV12-4 and TRBJ2-3, with 9 bases fitting TRBD1. The CDR3 sequence is 16 residues long. Germline trimming cut 3 bases from V and 2 bases from J; bases unmatched to any gene: 6. DNA of the CDR3: TGTGCCAGCAGTTTGGGGACAGGGAAATCCACAGATACGCAGTATTTT. Translated: CASSLGTGKSTDTQYF.

This clonotype was observed a handful of times. The V and J genes are TRBV27 and TRBJ2-7; D tentatively fits TRBD1 or TRBD2 (6 bases each). This CDR3 has 14 amino acids. Germline CDR1 is MNHEY and CDR2 is SMNVEV (reference sequence). The V end lost 2 bases, the J end lost 7 bases, and 15 bases lay between the germline ends. CDR3 loop: CASSLLGGNGEQYF. The CDR3 DNA is TGTGCCAGCAGTTTACTGGGGGGCAATGGGGAGCAGTACTTC.

In this sample, this clonotype turned up many times. This chain uses TRBV6-6 with TRBJ1-2, with unresolved D. Germline CDR1 MNHNY, CDR2 SVGAGI (reference sequence). Trimming took off 4 bases at V and 6 bases at J, with 15 bases between the two ends. The CDR3 contains 14 residues. CDR3 nucleotides: TGTGCCAGCAGTTCCGCCCCGAGATTTGATGGCTACACCTTC. Encoded protein: CASSSAPRFDGYTF.

This chain joins TRBV20-1 and TRBJ2-3, with TRBD2 as a possible D gene (6 bases). CDR1 and CDR2 (germline): DFQATT, SNEGSKA (reference sequence). There are 16 residues in the CDR3. The germline V and J ends were trimmed by 2 bases and 1 base, with 16 bases remaining between them. The CDR3 protein is CSARLASAPGTDTQYF. The CDR3 nucleotides read TGCAGTGCTAGATTGGCTAGCGCCCCTGGCACAGATACGCAGTATTTT.

This clonotype was found many times. The chain carries TRBV6-5 and TRBJ1-1; D unresolved. Per germline, CDR1 MNHEY and CDR2 SVGAGI. V was pared by 6 bases and J by 7 bases, with 15 bases between. The CDR3 covers 13 residues. CDR3 bases: TGTGCCAGCAGGTCCCCCGGGCTATATGAAGCTTTCTTT. Residues: CASRSPGLYEAFF.

This clonotype was counted a few times. The genes are TRBV5-5 and TRBJ2-3; no definite D call. V was shortened by 7 bases and J by 1 base, with 13 bases between the two germline ends. The CDR3 length is 14 residues. Germline-derived CDR1 and CDR2 are SGHKS and YYEKEE (reference sequence). This CDR3 reads CASLIGQRTDTQYF. CDR3 coding DNA: TGTGCCAGCCTTATCGGGCAGCGCACAGATACGCAGTATTTT.

This clonotype has a count of ten or more. The rearrangement joins TRBV4-2 to TRBJ2-7; D gene uncertain. CDR3 size: 14 residues. Germline V lookup: CDR1 LGHNA, CDR2 YNFKEQ. Trimming pared 4 bases from V and 3 bases from J, leaving 13 bases between. The CDR3 DNA sequence: TGTGCCAGCAGCCGGGAAGGACCGGACTACGAGCAGTACTTC. The encoded protein is CASSREGPDYEQYF.

This clonotype was picked up many times. This chain connects TRBV6-2 or TRBV6-3 to TRBJ2-3; D may be TRBD1 or TRBD2 (5 bases each). Trimming took 2 bases from V and 6 from J, leaving 18 bases between them. Per germline, CDR1 MNHEY and CDR2 SVGEGT. This CDR3 region has 16 residues. The CDR3 sequence is CASSYERGRTMDTQYF. Here the CDR3 DNA reads TGTGCCAGCAGTTACGAAAGGGGACGAACTATGGATACGCAGTATTTT.

This clonotype showed up just a few times. This sequence joins TRBV7-2 and TRBJ2-1, with TRBD2 as a possible D gene (6 bases). V lost 5 bases and J 10 bases, leaving 21 bases between the germline ends. Germline assignment: CDR1 SGHTA and CDR2 FQGNSA. This CDR3 spans 15 amino acids. CDR3 DNA: TGTGCCAGCAGCCCTCCGGGACTCCCCTTGGAGGAGCAGTTCTTC. Translating gives CASSPPGLPLEEQFF.

V is TRBV9 and J is TRBJ2-3; D is uncertain. V gave up 1 base and J gave up 4 bases, with 10 bases separating them. CDR3 length: 14 amino acids. Germline V lookup: CDR1 SGDLS, CDR2 YYNGEE. Here the CDR3 reads CASSVRPAPDTQYF. CDR3 in DNA: TGTGCCAGCAGCGTAAGGCCAGCCCCAGATACGCAGTATTTT.

This clonotype was recorded many times. The DNA for the CDR3 is TGCGCCAGCAGCTTGGGTCAGAGCTCCTACGAGCAGTACTTC. It specifies CASSLGQSSYEQYF. The genes are TRBV5-1 and TRBJ2-7; D gene uncertain. CDR1 is SGHRS and CDR2 is YFSETQ in the germline V gene. The length of the CDR3 is 14 residues. V lost 0 bases, J lost 0 bases, and 7 bases lay in between.

This clonotype was picked up many times. The chain joins TRBV20-1 to TRBJ1-6; TRBD1 matches 9 bases. Trimming cost V 6 bases and J 0 bases; bases outside gene matches: 6. Germline CDR1 reads DFQATT; CDR2 reads SNEGSKA (reference sequence). The CDR3 runs 16 residues. The CDR3 sequence is CSARQGVSSYNSPLHF. CDR3 DNA: TGCAGTGCCAGACAGGGGGTGAGCTCCTATAATTCACCCCTCCACTTT.

This clonotype was observed a few times. This chain links TRBV7-8 with TRBJ1-1, with D tentatively TRBD1 (5 bases). There are 14 residues in the CDR3. V dropped 5 bases and J dropped 2 bases, with 12 bases sitting between them. Germline loops: CDR1 SGHVS, CDR2 FQNEAQ. For the CDR3, the DNA is TGTGCCAGCAGCACCCTGACAGTTAACACTGAAGCTTTCTTT. This encodes CASSTLTVNTEAFF.

This clonotype showed up many times. This chain connects TRBV7-6 to TRBJ1-4; unclear D gene. Trimming removed 5 bases at V and 7 bases at J, with 23 bases between. This CDR3 has 17 residues. Germline CDR1 and CDR2: SGHVS and FNYEAQ. The CDR3 loop is CASSPNPGRHRSEKLFF. The DNA of the CDR3 is TGTGCCAGCAGCCCAAACCCGGGCCGCCATAGGAGTGAAAAACTGTTTTTT.

This clonotype was detected ten times or more. The genes are TRBV6-5 and TRBJ2-6; D is unresolved. The CDR3 totals 14 residues. Germline CDR1 is MNHEY and CDR2 is SVGAGI. Between the trimmed V and J ends, which lost 5 bases and 3 bases, there was a span of 8 bases. The CDR3 sequence: CASSPLLGANVLTF. The DNA for the CDR3 is TGTGCCAGCAGTCCCCTACTTGGGGCCAACGTCCTGACTTTC.

V and J are TRBV20-1 and TRBJ1-5, with 9 bases that match TRBD1. This CDR3 is 13 amino acids long. The V gene end was trimmed by 6 bases and the J gene end by 4 bases; junction bases not matched to a gene: 4. Germline-derived CDR1 and CDR2 are DFQATT and SNEGSKA (reference sequence). For the CDR3, the DNA is TGCAGTGCGGCACAGGGGGCGAATCAGCCCCAGCATTTT. This gives the protein CSAAQGANQPQHF.

Only a few counts were recorded for this clonotype. The chain couples TRBV29-1 to TRBJ2-2, with D possibly matching TRBD1 (5 bases). The CDR3 is 15 residues long. From germline, CDR1 is SQVTM and CDR2 ANQGSEA. V lost 4 bases and J 2 bases, leaving 14 bases between the germline ends. The CDR3, as DNA: TGCAGCGTTGCTGAAAGACAGACCAACACCGGGGAGCTGTTTTTT. Translated: CSVAERQTNTGELFF.

This clonotype was counted ten times or more. This chain joins TRBV24-1 and TRBJ2-1; 8 nucleotides match TRBD1. CDR3 size: 13 residues. The junction had 2 bases not matched to a gene; V was cut back by 1 base and J by 10 bases. Germline lookup yields CDR1 KGHDR and CDR2 SFDVKD. The DNA of the CDR3 is TGTGCCACCAGTGATTTCTCAGGGGGCGAGCAGTTCTTC. This gives the protein CATSDFSGGEQFF.

This clonotype occurred many times. The gene calls are TRBV3-1 and TRBJ1-1; D perhaps matches TRBD1 (5 bases). This CDR3 has 17 residues. V gave up 0 bases and J gave up 6 bases, with 20 bases separating them. Germline V gene lookup returns CDR1 LGHDT and CDR2 YNNKEL (reference sequence). The CDR3 DNA is TGTGCCAGCAGCCAAGACGGACAAGGGCGAGGTAGCGCTGAAGCTTTCTTT. Residues: CASSQDGQGRGSAEAFF.

The V gene is TRBV20-1, the J gene TRBJ1-4; D uncertain. Germline CDR1 reads DFQATT; CDR2 reads SNEGSKA (reference sequence). This CDR3 has 13 residues. Trimming left V 5 bases short and J 0 bases short, with 7 bases between. In DNA form, the CDR3 reads TGCAGTGCTTTCAGGTCAACTAATGAAAAACTGTTTTTT. It translates to CSAFRSTNEKLFF.

This rearrangement joins TRBV5-5 to TRBJ1-2, with D perhaps TRBD1 (5 bases). Trimming shortened V by 1 base and J by 4 bases, and 14 bases separated the two germline ends. There are 15 residues in the CDR3. Germline V CDR1 and CDR2: SGHKS, YYEKEE (reference sequence). Here the CDR3 reads CASSLIGDGSYGYTF. The CDR3 DNA reads TGTGCCAGCAGCTTGATTGGGGACGGATCCTATGGCTACACCTTC. Full variable domain (remainder filled in from reference TRBV5-5 and TRBJ1-2): DAGVTQSPTHLIKTRGQQVTLRCSPISGHKSVSWYQQVLGQGPQFIFQYYEKEERGRGNFPDRFSARQFPNYSSELNVNALLLGDSALYLCASSLIGDGSYGYTFGSGTRLTVV.

This clonotype was picked up a small number of times. The rearrangement joins TRBV27 to TRBJ1-1; possible D gene TRBD1, 6 bases. CDR3 length: 12 residues. The germline V gene encodes CDR1 MNHEY and CDR2 SMNVEV (reference sequence). Trimming cost V 3 bases and J 8 bases, with 10 bases left between them. The CDR3 spells CASSFPGQEAFF. DNA for the CDR3: TGTGCCAGCAGTTTCCCCGGACAGGAAGCTTTCTTT.

The table lists this clonotype with many counts. The rearrangement uses TRBV12-3 or TRBV12-4 and TRBJ2-6; TRBD1 agrees at 9 bases. The V gene end was trimmed by 4 bases and the J gene end by 2 bases; junction bases not matched to a gene: 6. CDR3 length: 17 residues. Here the CDR3 reads CASSSRGTGTGANVLTF. The CDR3, as DNA: TGTGCCAGCAGTTCACGCGGGACAGGGACTGGGGCCAACGTCCTGACTTTC.

This clonotype was observed at least ten times. The genes are TRBV13 and TRBJ2-5; 8 bases map to TRBD1. The germline CDR1 and CDR2 sequences are PRHDT and FYEKMQ (reference sequence). There are 15 residues in the CDR3. V lost 5 bases to trimming and J lost 6 bases; unmatched junction nucleotides: 11. The CDR3 sequence is CASSGQGQAVKTQYF. The CDR3 region has the DNA TGTGCCAGCAGCGGACAGGGTCAGGCGGTGAAGACCCAGTACTTC.